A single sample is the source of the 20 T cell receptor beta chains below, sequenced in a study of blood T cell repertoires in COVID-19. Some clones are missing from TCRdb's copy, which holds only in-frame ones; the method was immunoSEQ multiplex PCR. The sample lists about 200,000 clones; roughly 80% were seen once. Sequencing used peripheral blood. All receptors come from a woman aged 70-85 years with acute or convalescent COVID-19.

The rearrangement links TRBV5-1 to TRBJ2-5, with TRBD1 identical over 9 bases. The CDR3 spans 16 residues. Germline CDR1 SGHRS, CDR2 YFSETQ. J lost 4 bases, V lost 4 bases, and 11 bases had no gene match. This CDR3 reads CASSPRPGQGAETQYF. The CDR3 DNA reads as TGCGCCAGCAGCCCTCGACCGGGACAGGGAGCAGAGACCCAGTACTTC.

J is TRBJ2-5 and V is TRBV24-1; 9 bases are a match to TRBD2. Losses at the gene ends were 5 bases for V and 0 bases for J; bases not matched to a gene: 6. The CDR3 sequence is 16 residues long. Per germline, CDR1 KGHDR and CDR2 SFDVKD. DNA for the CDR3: TGTGCCACCAGTGGGGCTAGCGGGGTGTACCAAGAGACCCAGTACTTC. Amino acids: CATSGASGVYQETQYF.

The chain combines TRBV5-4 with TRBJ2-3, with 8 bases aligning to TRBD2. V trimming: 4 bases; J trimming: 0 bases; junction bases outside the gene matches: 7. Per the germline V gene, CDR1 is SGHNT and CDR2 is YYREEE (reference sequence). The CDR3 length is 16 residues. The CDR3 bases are TGTGCCAGCAGCCTTCGGGTAGCGGGGAGCACAGATACGCAGTATTTT. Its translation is CASSLRVAGSTDTQYF.

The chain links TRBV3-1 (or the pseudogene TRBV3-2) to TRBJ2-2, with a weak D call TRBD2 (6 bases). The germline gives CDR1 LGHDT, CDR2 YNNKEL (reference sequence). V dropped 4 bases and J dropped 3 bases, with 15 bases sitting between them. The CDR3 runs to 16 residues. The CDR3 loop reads CASSRRAGGHTGELFF. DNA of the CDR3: TGTGCCAGCAGCCGTAGGGCCGGGGGTCACACCGGGGAGCTGTTTTTT.

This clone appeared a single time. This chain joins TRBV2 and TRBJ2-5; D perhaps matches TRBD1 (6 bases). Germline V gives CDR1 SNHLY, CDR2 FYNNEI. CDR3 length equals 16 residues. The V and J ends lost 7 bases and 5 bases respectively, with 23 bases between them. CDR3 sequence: CASTPGRQVNLETQYF. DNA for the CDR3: TGTGCCAGCACCCCCGGAAGACAGGTAAATCTGGAGACCCAGTACTTC.

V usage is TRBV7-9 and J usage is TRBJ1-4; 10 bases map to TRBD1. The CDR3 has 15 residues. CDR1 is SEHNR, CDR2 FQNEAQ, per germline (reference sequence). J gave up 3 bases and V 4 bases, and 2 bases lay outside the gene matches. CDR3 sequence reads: CASSSGQGANEKLFF. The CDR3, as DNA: TGTGCCAGCAGCTCAGGACAGGGGGCTAATGAAAAACTGTTTTTT.

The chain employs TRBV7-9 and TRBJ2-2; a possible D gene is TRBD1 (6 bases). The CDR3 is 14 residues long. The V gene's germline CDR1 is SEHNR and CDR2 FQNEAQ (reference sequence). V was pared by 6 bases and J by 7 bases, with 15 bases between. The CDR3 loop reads CASSPTGFLGELFF. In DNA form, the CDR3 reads TGTGCCAGCAGTCCTACAGGGTTTCTCGGGGAGCTGTTTTTT.

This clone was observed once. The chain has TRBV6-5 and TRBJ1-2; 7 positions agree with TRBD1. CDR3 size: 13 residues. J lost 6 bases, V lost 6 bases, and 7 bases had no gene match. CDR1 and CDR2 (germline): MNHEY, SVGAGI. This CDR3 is CASRYRGYDGYTF. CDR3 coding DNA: TGTGCCAGCAGATACAGGGGATACGATGGCTACACCTTC.

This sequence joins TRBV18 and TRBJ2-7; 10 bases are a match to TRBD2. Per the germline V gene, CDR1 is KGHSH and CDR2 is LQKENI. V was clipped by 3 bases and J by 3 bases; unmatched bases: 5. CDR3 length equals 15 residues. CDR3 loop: CASSPGTSDYYEQYF. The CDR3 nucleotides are TGTGCCAGCTCACCTGGGACTAGCGATTACTACGAGCAGTACTTC.

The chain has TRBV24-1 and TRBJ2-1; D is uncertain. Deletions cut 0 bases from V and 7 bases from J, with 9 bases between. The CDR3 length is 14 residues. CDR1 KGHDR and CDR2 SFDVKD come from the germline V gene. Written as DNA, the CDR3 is TGTGCCACCAGTGATTTGTGGCAGGCTAATGAGCAGTTCTTC. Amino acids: CATSDLWQANEQFF.

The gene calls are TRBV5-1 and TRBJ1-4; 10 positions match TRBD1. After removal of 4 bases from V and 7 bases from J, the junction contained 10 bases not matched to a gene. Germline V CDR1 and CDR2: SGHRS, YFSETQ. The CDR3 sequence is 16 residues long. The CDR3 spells CASSGRQGAGVEKLFF. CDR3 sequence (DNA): TGCGCCAGCAGCGGACGACAGGGGGCAGGGGTTGAAAAACTGTTTTTT.

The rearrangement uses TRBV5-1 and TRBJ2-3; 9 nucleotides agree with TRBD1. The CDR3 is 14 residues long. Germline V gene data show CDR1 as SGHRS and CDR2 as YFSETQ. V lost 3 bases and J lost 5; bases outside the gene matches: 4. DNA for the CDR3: TGCGCCAGCAGCTCCGGACAGGGGAGAGATACGCAGTATTTT. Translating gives CASSSGQGRDTQYF.

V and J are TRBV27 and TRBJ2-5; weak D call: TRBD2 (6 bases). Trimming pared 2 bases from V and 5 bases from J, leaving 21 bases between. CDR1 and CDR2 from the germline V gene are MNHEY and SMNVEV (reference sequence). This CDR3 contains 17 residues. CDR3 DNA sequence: TGTGCCAGCAGTTTAGGTGAGCGGGTTGGGATGCTGGAGACCCAGTACTTC. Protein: CASSLGERVGMLETQYF.

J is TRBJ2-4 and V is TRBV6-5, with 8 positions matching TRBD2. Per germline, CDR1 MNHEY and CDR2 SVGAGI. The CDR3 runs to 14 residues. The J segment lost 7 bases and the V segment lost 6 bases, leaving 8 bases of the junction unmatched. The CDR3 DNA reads TGTGCCAGCAGGGAGCGGGAGCGGAGCAACATTCAGTACTTC. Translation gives CASRERERSNIQYF.

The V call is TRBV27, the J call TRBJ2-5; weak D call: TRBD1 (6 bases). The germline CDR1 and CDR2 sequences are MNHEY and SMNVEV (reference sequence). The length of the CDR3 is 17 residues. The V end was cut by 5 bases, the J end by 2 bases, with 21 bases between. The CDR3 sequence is CASSPIYFQGPQETQYF. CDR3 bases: TGTGCCAGCAGTCCGATATATTTCCAGGGGCCACAAGAGACCCAGTACTTC.

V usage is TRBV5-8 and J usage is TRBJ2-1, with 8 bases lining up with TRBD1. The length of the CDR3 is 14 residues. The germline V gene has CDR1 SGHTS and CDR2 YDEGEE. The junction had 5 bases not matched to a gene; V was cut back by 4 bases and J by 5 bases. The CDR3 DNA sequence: TGTGCCAGCAGCCGGACAGGGCTGGACAATGAGCAGTTCTTC. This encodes CASSRTGLDNEQFF.

As DNA, the CDR3 is TGTGCCAGCAGTTTCGGAGGAGCTTTCTTT. Protein: CASSFGGAFF. This rearrangement joins TRBV6-6 to TRBJ1-1; D gene ambiguous. Germline V gene lookup returns CDR1 MNHNY and CDR2 SVGAGI (reference sequence). The CDR3 loop spans 10 amino acids. Trimming cost V 4 bases and J 10 bases, with 7 bases left between them.

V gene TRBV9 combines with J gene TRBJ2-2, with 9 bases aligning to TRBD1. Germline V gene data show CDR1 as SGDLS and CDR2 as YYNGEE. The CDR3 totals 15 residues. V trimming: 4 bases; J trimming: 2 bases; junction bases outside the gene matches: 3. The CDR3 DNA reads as TGTGCCAGCAGCAGGGACAGGGTCAACACCGGGGAGCTGTTTTTT. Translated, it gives CASSRDRVNTGELFF.

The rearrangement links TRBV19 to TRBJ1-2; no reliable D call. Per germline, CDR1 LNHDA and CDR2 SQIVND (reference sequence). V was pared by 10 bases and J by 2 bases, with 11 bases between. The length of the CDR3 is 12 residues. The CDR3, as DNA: TGTGCCACCTCGGGGTCCAACTATGGCTACACCTTC. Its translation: CATSGSNYGYTF.

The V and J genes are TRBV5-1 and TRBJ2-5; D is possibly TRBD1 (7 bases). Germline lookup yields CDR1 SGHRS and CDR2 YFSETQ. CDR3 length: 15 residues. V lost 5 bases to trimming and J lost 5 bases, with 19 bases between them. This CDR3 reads CASRRGTDPRETQYF. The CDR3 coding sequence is TGCGCCAGCAGACGCGGGACAGACCCCCGCGAGACCCAGTACTTC.